This TCR beta chain is drawn from a study of T cell responses to AZD1222 COVID-19 vaccine. Regarding the study as a whole: There were repertoire samples only from the period after the peak T cell response. Among the donors, most were white British and more were female, and clonal diversity was possibly underestimated.

Some clones are missing from TCRdb's copy, which holds only in-frame ones; the method was immunoSEQ multiplex PCR. The sample comprises about 88,000 clones, about 92% of which are singletons, and 5% to 6.5% rests with the top ten. Germline V gene sequence: CDR1 SGHTA, CDR2 FQGTGA. CDR3 length equals 14 residues. V shed 0 bases and J shed 1 base, with 6 bases lying between them. About this clone: Its antigen is as yet unknown.

V is TRBV7-3 and J is TRBJ2-5; D is ambiguous. The TCR sequence derives from an adult in good health. The sequencing here drew on peripheral blood, taken on day 0 of AZD1222 vaccination. CDR3 nucleotides: TGTGCCAGCAGCTTAACGGGCGGCCAAGAGACCCAGTACTTC. This codes for CASSLTGGQETQYF.